The 24 T cell receptor beta chains reported below all come from one sample, sequenced in a study of cytomegalovirus exposure and HLA in healthy donors. This table comes from immunoSEQ multiplex PCR, and its TCRdb copy is limited to in-frame clones, with some not included. Of more than 75,000 clones in the sample, 90% to 95% were seen once. Sequencing was carried out using PBMCs. These receptors were taken from a man aged 18 to 29 in good health and CMV-seronegative.

The CDR3 is CASSRTGGSQPQHF. CDR3 bases: TGTGCCAGCAGCCGGACAGGAGGGTCTCAGCCCCAGCATTTT. The V gene is TRBV11-2, the J gene TRBJ1-5; TRBD1 agrees at 7 bases. V shed 5 bases, J shed 6 bases, and the junction held 7 bases outside the gene matches. The CDR3 has 14 residues. CDR1 and CDR2 (germline): SGHAT, FQNNGV. Using reference TRBV11-2 and TRBJ1-5 for the parts outside the CDR3, the full variable domain is EAGVAQSPRYKIIEKRQSVAFWCNPISGHATLYWYQQILGQGPKLLIQFQNNGVVDDSQLPKDRFSAERLKGVDSTLKIQPAKLEDSAVYLCASSRTGGSQPQHFGDGTRLSIL.

This chain uses TRBV5-1 with TRBJ1-2; no reliable D call. This CDR3 comprises 15 residues. V was clipped by 2 bases and J by 6 bases, with 17 bases between them. The germline gives CDR1 SGHRS, CDR2 YFSETQ. CDR3 DNA: TGCGCCAGCAGCTTCAACAGATGGCGATACGATGGCTACACCTTC. Protein: CASSFNRWRYDGYTF.

The rearrangement joins TRBV19 to TRBJ1-1; 7 bases line up with TRBD1. V was pared by 4 bases and J by 4 bases, with 3 bases of the junction left unmatched. The CDR3 sequence is 13 residues long. CDR1 and CDR2 from the germline V gene are LNHDA and SQIVND (reference sequence). The CDR3 nucleotides read TGTGCCAGTAGTACGGGACAGCTCACTGAAGCTTTCTTT. Amino acids: CASSTGQLTEAFF.

J is TRBJ2-7 and V is TRBV5-1, with 7 bases lining up with TRBD1. V dropped 0 bases and J dropped 1; count of bases not matched to a gene: 4. The CDR3 covers 15 residues. In germline, CDR1 is SGHRS, CDR2 YFSETQ. CDR3 sequence reads: CASSLAWDSSYEQYF. CDR3 DNA: TGCGCCAGCAGCTTGGCCTGGGACAGTTCCTACGAGCAGTACTTC.

This clone was counted between two and nine times. The rearrangement links TRBV5-4 to TRBJ1-2; D is perhaps TRBD1 (5 bases). With 3 bases removed from V and 4 bases from J, the gap between germline ends came to 7 bases. The CDR3 runs to 12 residues. Germline values: CDR1 SGHNT, CDR2 YYREEE (reference sequence). CDR3 region: CASSYDSYGYTF. The CDR3 DNA reads TGTGCCAGCAGCTACGACAGCTATGGCTACACCTTC. The whole variable domain, filled in from reference TRBV5-4 and TRBJ1-2, reads ETGVTQSPTHLIKTRGQQVTLRCSSQSGHNTVSWYQQALGQGPQFIFQYYREEENGRGNFPPRFSGLQFPNYSSELNVNALELDDSALYLCASSYDSYGYTFGSGTRLTVV.

The chain joins TRBV28 to TRBJ2-1; 13 bases align to TRBD2. CDR3 size: 16 residues. Germline assignment: CDR1 MDHEN and CDR2 SYDVKM. Losses at the gene ends were 7 bases for V and 8 bases for J; bases not matched to a gene: 11. CDR3 in DNA: TGTGCCAGCACCCCGGGGACTAGCGGGACTCTCGATGAGCAGTTCTTC. It specifies CASTPGTSGTLDEQFF.

The chain combines TRBV27 with TRBJ1-6; D uncertain. Germline assignment: CDR1 MNHEY and CDR2 SMNVEV (reference sequence). V gave up 5 bases and J gave up 6 bases, with 23 bases separating them. The CDR3 is 18 residues long. This CDR3 reads CASSQALALPSANSPLHF. CDR3 bases: TGTGCCAGCAGTCAGGCCCTAGCTCTGCCCTCGGCTAATTCACCCCTCCACTTT.

V and J are TRBV6-4 and TRBJ2-1; D is perhaps TRBD1 (5 bases). Germline lookup yields CDR1 MRHNA and CDR2 SNTAGT. The CDR3 is 16 residues long. V lost 4 bases and J 0 bases, leaving 13 bases between the germline ends. The CDR3 loop is CASSGQSHSSYNEQFF. The CDR3 bases are TGTGCCAGCAGTGGACAGAGTCACAGCTCCTACAATGAGCAGTTCTTC.

The chain joins TRBV7-2 to TRBJ2-3; 11 bases align to TRBD2. CDR1 is SGHTA and CDR2 is FQGNSA in the germline V gene. V shed 3 bases and J 1 base; nucleotides not matched to a gene: 3. The CDR3 loop spans 16 amino acids. CDR3 residues: CASSLQLAGGTDTQYF. In DNA form, the CDR3 reads TGTGCCAGCAGCTTGCAACTAGCGGGAGGCACAGATACGCAGTATTTT.

V and J are TRBV29-1 and TRBJ2-3; TRBD2 agrees at 9 bases. CDR3 length: 16 residues. The V segment lost 1 base and the J segment 3 bases; nucleotides outside the gene matches: 8. Germline-derived CDR1 and CDR2 are SQVTM and ANQGSEA. CDR3 sequence: CSVEGVSGRTTDTQYF. CDR3 nucleotide sequence: TGCAGCGTTGAAGGGGTTAGCGGGAGAACGACAGATACGCAGTATTTT.

The table lists this clone with a count of one. V is TRBV27 and J is TRBJ1-2, with a tentative D call TRBD1 (6 bases). CDR3 size: 13 residues. Trimming stripped 6 bases from V and 2 bases from J, with 10 bases between. In germline, CDR1 is MNHEY, CDR2 SMNVEV (reference sequence). Written as DNA, the CDR3 is TGTGCCAGCAGCCCAGGGGCGAACTATGGCTACACCTTC. Translating it yields CASSPGANYGYTF.

The chain uses TRBV6-6 and TRBJ1-1, with TRBD1 matching 9 bases. After removal of 5 bases from V and 1 base from J, the junction contained 8 bases not matched to a gene. Germline loops: CDR1 MNHNY, CDR2 SVGAGI (reference sequence). This CDR3 comprises 16 residues. The CDR3 loop reads CASSRTGTGWNTEAFF. CDR3 DNA: TGTGCCAGCAGTAGAACCGGGACAGGGTGGAACACTGAAGCTTTCTTT.

The V and J genes are TRBV29-1 and TRBJ1-6; tentative D call: TRBD1 (6 bases). Deletions cut 0 bases from V and 13 bases from J, with 10 bases between. The CDR3 has 12 amino acids. Germline assignment: CDR1 SQVTM and CDR2 ANQGSEA. The CDR3 DNA follows: TGCAGCGTTGAAGATAGGGGGGGGCCCCTCCACTTT. Its translation: CSVEDRGGPLHF. Together with reference TRBV29-1 and TRBJ1-6, the CDR3 gives the full variable domain: SAVISQKPSRDICQRGTSLTIQCQVDSQVTMMFWYRQQPGQSLTLIATANQGSEATYESGFVIDKFPISRPNLTFSTLTVSNMSPEDSSIYLCSVEDRGGPLHFGNGTRLTVT.

This sequence joins TRBV30 and TRBJ1-2; possible D gene TRBD1, 5 bases. The length of the CDR3 is 16 residues. V was pared by 3 bases and J by 6 bases, with 23 bases between. Germline CDR1 is GTSNPN and CDR2 is SVGIG (reference sequence). The CDR3 DNA reads as TGTGCCTGGAGCGGGGGTCTTCTTGGGGGAAGGAATGGCTACACCTTC. Amino acids: CAWSGGLLGGRNGYTF.

The chain links TRBV27 to TRBJ1-1; D remains ambiguous. Per germline, CDR1 MNHEY and CDR2 SMNVEV (reference sequence). With 0 bases removed from V and 6 bases from J, the gap between germline ends came to 8 bases. The CDR3 sequence is 13 residues long. The CDR3 DNA reads TGTGCCAGCAGTTTATCGAGGCCGCCTGAAGCTTTCTTT. Translating it yields CASSLSRPPEAFF.

J is TRBJ1-2 and V is TRBV18; 7 nucleotides match TRBD1. The CDR3 runs 15 residues. Losses at the gene ends were 3 bases for V and 3 bases for J; bases not matched to a gene: 7. In germline, CDR1 is KGHSH, CDR2 LQKENI. CDR3 amino acids: CASSPGDSVHYGYTF. CDR3 nucleotides: TGTGCCAGCTCACCCGGGGACAGCGTTCACTATGGCTACACCTTC.

The rearrangement joins TRBV19 to TRBJ1-5; TRBD1 might be the D (6 bases). Trimming shortened V by 7 bases and J by 5 bases, and 21 bases separated the two germline ends. Germline CDR1 and CDR2: LNHDA and SQIVND (reference sequence). The CDR3 is 16 amino acids. Written as DNA, the CDR3 is TGTGCCAGTACTCACTTTGGACAGAAGGGGCATCAGCCCCAGCATTTT. Its translation: CASTHFGQKGHQPQHF.

V gene TRBV4-1 combines with J gene TRBJ2-5; 10 bases are shared with TRBD2. Germline V gene lookup returns CDR1 MGHRA and CDR2 YSYEKL. The CDR3 runs 16 residues. V was pared by 0 bases and J by 4 bases, with 5 bases of the junction left unmatched. CDR3 loop: CASSQEASGGRETQYF. DNA for the CDR3: TGCGCCAGCAGCCAAGAGGCTAGCGGGGGACGAGAGACCCAGTACTTC.

V gene TRBV10-3 combines with J gene TRBJ1-2, with TRBD1 matching 7 bases. Per germline, CDR1 ENHRY and CDR2 SYGVKD. V gave up 3 bases and J gave up 0 bases; unmatched junction bases: 4. The CDR3 spans 15 residues. CDR3 nucleotide sequence: TGTGCCATCAGTGATGGACAGGTTTCTAACTATGGCTACACCTTC. Protein sequence: CAISDGQVSNYGYTF.

This clone was picked up one time. The chain recombines TRBV7-2 with TRBJ2-7; weak D call: TRBD1 (5 bases). V gave up 5 bases and J gave up 0 bases, with 8 bases separating them. CDR1 SGHTA and CDR2 FQGNSA come from the germline V gene. CDR3 length: 13 amino acids. CDR3 amino acids: CASSHRTSYEQYF. The CDR3 DNA follows: TGTGCCAGCAGCCACAGGACCTCCTACGAGCAGTACTTC.

V usage is TRBV7-2 and J usage is TRBJ2-7; TRBD1 matches 8 bases. This CDR3 contains 15 residues. V lost 1 base, J lost 3 bases, and 5 bases stayed unmatched. The germline CDR1 and CDR2 sequences are SGHTA and FQGNSA. CDR3 protein: CASSLVTGGLYEQYF. CDR3 DNA sequence: TGTGCCAGCAGCTTAGTAACAGGGGGACTCTACGAGCAGTACTTC.

The CDR3 is CASRDRWKLYF. In DNA form, the CDR3 reads TGTGCCAGTAGGGACAGGTGGAAGCTGTACTTC. This chain uses TRBV19 with TRBJ2-7; 7 bases align to TRBD1. The CDR3 runs to 11 residues. The V gene's germline CDR1 is LNHDA and CDR2 SQIVND (reference sequence). The V and J ends lost 6 bases and 12 bases, in that order; junction bases with no gene match: 8. The full variable domain, its missing parts supplied by reference TRBV19 and TRBJ2-7, is DGGITQSPKYLFRKEGQNVTLSCEQNLNHDAMYWYRQDPGQGLRLIYYSQIVNDFQKGDIAEGYSVSREKKESFPLTVTSAQKNPTAFYLCASRDRWKLYFGPGTRLTVT.

The chain combines TRBV18 with TRBJ1-4, with D perhaps TRBD1 (5 bases). V lost 1 base, J lost 4 bases, and 7 bases lay in between. The CDR3 loop spans 14 amino acids. CDR1 is KGHSH and CDR2 is LQKENI in the germline V gene. The chain's CDR3 is CASSPRQLNEKLFF. The CDR3 DNA is TGTGCCAGCTCACCACGACAGCTTAATGAAAAACTGTTTTTT.

This chain connects TRBV2 to TRBJ1-2; a possible D gene is TRBD1 (6 bases). The CDR3 spans 15 residues. V dropped 4 bases and J dropped 0 bases, with 12 bases sitting between them. Per germline, CDR1 SNHLY and CDR2 FYNNEI. CDR3 residues: CASSVLGAANYGYTF. CDR3 sequence (DNA): TGTGCCAGCAGTGTACTGGGGGCGGCTAACTATGGCTACACCTTC.